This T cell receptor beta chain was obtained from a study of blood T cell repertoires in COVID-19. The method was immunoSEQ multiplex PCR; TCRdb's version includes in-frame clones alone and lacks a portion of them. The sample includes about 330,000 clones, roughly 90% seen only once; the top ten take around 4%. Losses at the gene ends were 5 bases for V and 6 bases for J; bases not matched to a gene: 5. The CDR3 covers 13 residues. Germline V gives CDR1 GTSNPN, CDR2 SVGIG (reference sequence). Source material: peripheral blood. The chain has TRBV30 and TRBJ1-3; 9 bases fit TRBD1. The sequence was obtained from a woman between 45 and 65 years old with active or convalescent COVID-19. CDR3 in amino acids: CAWSGTGLNTIYF. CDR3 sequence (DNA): TGTGCCTGGTCCGGGACAGGGCTAAACACCATATATTTT.